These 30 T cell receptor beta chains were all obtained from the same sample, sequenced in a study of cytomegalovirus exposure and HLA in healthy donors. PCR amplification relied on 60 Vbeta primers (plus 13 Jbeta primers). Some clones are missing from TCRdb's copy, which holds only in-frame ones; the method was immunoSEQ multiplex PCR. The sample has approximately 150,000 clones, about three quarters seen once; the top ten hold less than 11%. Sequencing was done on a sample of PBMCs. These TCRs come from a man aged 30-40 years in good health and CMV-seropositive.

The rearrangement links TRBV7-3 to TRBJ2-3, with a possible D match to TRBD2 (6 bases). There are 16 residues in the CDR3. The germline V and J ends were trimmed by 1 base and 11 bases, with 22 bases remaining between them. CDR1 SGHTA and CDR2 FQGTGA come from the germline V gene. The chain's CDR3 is CASSLMSPGVMGGQYF. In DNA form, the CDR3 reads TGTGCCAGCAGCTTAATGTCGCCAGGCGTCATGGGGGGGCAGTATTTT.

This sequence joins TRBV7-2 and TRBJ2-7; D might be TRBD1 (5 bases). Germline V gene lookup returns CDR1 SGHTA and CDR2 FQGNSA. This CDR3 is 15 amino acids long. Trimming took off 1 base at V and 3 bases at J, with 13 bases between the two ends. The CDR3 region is CASSLDQGALYEQYF. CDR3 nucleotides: TGTGCCAGCAGCTTAGATCAGGGCGCTCTCTACGAGCAGTACTTC. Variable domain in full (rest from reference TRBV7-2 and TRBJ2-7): GAGVSQSPSNKVTEKGKDVELRCDPISGHTALYWYRQSLGQGLEFLIYFQGNSAPDKSGLPSDRFSAERTGGSVSTLTIQRTQQEDSAVYLCASSLDQGALYEQYFGPGTRLTVT.

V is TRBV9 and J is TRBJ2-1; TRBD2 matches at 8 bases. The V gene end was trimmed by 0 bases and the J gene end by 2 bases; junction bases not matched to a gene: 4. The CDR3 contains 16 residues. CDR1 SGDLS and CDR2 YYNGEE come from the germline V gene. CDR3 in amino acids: CASSVDKREPYNEQFF. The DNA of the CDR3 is TGTGCCAGCAGCGTAGATAAGCGGGAGCCCTACAATGAGCAGTTCTTC.

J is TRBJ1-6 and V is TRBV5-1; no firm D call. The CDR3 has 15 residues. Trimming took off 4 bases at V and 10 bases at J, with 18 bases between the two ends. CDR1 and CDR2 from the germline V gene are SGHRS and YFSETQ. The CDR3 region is CASSPTVQAGSPLHF. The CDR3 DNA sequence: TGCGCCAGCAGCCCTACCGTACAAGCCGGGTCACCCCTCCACTTT.

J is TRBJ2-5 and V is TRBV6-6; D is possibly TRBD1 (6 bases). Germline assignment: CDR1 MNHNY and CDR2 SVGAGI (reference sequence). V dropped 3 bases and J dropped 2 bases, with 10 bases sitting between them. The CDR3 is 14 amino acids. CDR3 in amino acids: CASSYVGAQETQYF. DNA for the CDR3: TGTGCCAGCAGTTATGTGGGGGCACAAGAGACCCAGTACTTC.

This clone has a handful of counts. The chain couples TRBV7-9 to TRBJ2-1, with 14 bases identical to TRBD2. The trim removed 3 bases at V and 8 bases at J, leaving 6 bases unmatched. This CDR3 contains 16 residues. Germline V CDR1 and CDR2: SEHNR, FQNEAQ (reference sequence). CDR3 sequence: CASSFGTSGGTDEQFF. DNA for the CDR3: TGTGCCAGCAGCTTCGGGACTAGCGGGGGCACGGATGAGCAGTTCTTC.

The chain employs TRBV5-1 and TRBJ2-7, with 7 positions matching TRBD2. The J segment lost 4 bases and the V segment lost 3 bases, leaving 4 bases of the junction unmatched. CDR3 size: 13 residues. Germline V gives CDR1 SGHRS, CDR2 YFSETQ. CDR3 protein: CASSWRLAYEQYF. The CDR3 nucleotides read TGCGCCAGCAGCTGGAGACTAGCTTACGAGCAGTACTTC. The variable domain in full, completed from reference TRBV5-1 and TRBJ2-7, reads KAGVTQTPRYLIKTRGQQVTLSCSPISGHRSVSWYQQTPGQGLQFLFEYFSETQRNKGNFPGRFSGRQFSNSRSEMNVSTLELGDSALYLCASSWRLAYEQYFGPGTRLTVT.

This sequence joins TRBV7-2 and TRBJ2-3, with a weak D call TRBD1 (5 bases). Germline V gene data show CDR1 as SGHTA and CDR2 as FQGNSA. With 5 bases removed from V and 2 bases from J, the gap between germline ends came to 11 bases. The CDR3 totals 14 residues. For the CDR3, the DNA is TGTGCCAGCAGCCAACGACAGAACACAGATACGCAGTATTTT. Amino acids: CASSQRQNTDTQYF.

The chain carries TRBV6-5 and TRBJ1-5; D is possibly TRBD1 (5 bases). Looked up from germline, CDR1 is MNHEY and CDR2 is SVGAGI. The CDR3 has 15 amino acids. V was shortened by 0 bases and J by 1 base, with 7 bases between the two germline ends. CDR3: CASSYSTESNQPQHF. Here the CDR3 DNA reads TGTGCCAGCAGTTACTCGACAGAGAGCAATCAGCCCCAGCATTTT.

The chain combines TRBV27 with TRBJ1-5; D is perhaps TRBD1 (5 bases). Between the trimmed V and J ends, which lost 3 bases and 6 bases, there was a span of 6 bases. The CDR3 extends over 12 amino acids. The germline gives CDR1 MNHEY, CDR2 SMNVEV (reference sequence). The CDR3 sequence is CASSFGGQPQHF. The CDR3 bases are TGTGCCAGCAGTTTCGGGGGTCAGCCCCAGCATTTT.

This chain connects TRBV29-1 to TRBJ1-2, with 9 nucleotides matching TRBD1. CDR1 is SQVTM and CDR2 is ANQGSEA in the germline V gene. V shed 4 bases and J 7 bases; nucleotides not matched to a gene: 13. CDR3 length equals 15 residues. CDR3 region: CSVGDRDRDVGGYTF. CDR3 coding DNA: TGCAGCGTTGGGGACCGGGACAGGGATGTTGGTGGCTACACCTTC.

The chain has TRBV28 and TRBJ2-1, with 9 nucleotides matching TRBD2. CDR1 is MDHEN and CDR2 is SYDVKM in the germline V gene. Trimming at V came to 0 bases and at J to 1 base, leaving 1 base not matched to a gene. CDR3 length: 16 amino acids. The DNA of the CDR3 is TGTGCCAGCAGTTTATGGACTAGCGGTTCCTACAATGAGCAGTTCTTC. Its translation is CASSLWTSGSYNEQFF. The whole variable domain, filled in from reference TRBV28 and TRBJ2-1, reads DVKVTQSSRYLVKRTGEKVFLECVQDMDHENMFWYRQDPGLGLRLIYFSYDVKMKEKGDIPEGYSVSREKKERFSLILESASTNQTSMYLCASSLWTSGSYNEQFFGPGTRLTVL.

The CDR3 sequence: CASTLGREGETQYF. The CDR3 DNA follows: TGTGCCAGCACCCTGGGGCGGGAGGGGGAGACCCAGTACTTC. The V and J genes are TRBV2 and TRBJ2-5; 9 nucleotides align to TRBD2. Trimming removed 7 bases from V and 5 bases from J; junction bases left unmatched: 8. CDR3 length: 14 amino acids. CDR1 SNHLY and CDR2 FYNNEI come from the germline V gene. Together with reference TRBV2 and TRBJ2-5, the CDR3 gives the full variable domain: EPEVTQTPSHQVTQMGQEVILRCVPISNHLYFYWYRQILGQKVEFLVSFYNNEISEKSEIFDDQFSVERPDGSNFTLKIRSTKLEDSAMYFCASTLGREGETQYFGPGTRLLVL.

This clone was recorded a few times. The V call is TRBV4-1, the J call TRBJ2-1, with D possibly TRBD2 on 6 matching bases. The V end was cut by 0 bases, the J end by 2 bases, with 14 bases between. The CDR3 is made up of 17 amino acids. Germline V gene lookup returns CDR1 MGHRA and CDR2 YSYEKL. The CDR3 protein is CASSQDGGVKAYNEQFF. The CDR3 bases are TGCGCCAGCAGCCAAGATGGAGGGGTCAAGGCCTACAATGAGCAGTTCTTC.

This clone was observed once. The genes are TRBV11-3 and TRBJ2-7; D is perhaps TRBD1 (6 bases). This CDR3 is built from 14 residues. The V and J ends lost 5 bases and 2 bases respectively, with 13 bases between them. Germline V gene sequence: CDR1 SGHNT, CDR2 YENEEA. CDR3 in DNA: TGTGCCAGCAGCGAGTCCGGGACAACCTACGAGCAGTACTTC. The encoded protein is CASSESGTTYEQYF. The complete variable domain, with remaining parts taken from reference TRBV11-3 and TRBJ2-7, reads EAGVVQSPRYKIIEKKQPVAFWCNPISGHNTLYWYLQNLGQGPELLIRYENEEAVDDSQLPKDRFSAERLKGVDSTLKIQPAELGDSAVYLCASSESGTTYEQYFGPGTRLTVT.

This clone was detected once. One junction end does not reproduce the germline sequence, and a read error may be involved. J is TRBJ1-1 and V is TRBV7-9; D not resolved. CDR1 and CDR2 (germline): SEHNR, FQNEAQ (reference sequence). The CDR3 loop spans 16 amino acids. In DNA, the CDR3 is TGTTCCAGCAGCTTAGCCGGGTGGGTTGGGAACACTGAAGCTTTCTTT. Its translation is CSSSLAGWVGNTEAFF.

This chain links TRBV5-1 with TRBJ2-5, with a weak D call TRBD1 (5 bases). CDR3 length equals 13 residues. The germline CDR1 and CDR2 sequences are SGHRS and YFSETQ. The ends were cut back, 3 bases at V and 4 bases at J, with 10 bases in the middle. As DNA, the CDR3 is TGCGCCAGCAGCTCACAGGTACCAGAGACCCAGTACTTC. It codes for CASSSQVPETQYF.

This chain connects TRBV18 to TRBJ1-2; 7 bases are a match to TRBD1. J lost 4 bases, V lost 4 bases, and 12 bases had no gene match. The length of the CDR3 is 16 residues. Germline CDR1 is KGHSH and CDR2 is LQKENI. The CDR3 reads CASSRYRDSKTYGYTF. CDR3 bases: TGTGCCAGCTCACGCTACCGGGACAGCAAAACCTATGGCTACACCTTC.

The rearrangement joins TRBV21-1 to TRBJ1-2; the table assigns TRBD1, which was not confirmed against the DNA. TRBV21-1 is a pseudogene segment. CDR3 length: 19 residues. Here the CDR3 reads CASSKETLPDARGLLGYTF. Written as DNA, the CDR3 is TGTGCCAGCAGCAAAGAAACTCTACCGGACGCCAGGGGGCTTCTTGGCTACACCTTC.

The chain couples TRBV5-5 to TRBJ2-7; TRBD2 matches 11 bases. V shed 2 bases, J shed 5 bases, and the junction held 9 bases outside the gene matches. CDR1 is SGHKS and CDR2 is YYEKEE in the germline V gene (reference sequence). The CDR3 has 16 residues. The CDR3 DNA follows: TGTGCCAGCAGCTTAAGGTATACTAGCGGGAGTAACGAGCAGTACTTC. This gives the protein CASSLRYTSGSNEQYF.

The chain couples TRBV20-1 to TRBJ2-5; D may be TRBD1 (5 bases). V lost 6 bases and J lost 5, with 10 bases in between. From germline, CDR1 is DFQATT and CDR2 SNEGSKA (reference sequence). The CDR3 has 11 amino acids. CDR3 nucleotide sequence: TGCAGTGCGGGGCTCTGGGAGACCCAGTACTTC. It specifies CSAGLWETQYF.

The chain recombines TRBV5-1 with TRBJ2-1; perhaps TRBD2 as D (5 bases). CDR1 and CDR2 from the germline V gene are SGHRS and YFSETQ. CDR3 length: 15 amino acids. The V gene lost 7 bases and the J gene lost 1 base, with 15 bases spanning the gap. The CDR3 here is CASAVSAQSYNEQFF. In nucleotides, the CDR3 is TGCGCCAGCGCAGTTAGCGCACAGTCCTACAATGAGCAGTTCTTC.

CDR3 protein: CASSSTGALDGYTF. In DNA form, the CDR3 reads TGTGCCAGCAGTTCGACAGGCGCCCTAGATGGCTACACCTTC. The chain combines TRBV27 with TRBJ1-2, with D tentatively TRBD1 (6 bases). V lost 4 bases to trimming and J lost 6 bases, with 15 bases between them. The CDR3 contains 14 residues. Germline V gene lookup returns CDR1 MNHEY and CDR2 SMNVEV (reference sequence).

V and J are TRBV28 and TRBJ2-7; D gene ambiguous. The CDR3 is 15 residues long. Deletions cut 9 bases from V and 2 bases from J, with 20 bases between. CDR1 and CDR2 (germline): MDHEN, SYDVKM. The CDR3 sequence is CASPPPGGGTYEQYF. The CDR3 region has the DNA TGTGCCAGTCCGCCGCCCGGCGGCGGAACCTACGAGCAGTACTTC. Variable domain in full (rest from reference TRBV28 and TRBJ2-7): DVKVTQSSRYLVKRTGEKVFLECVQDMDHENMFWYRQDPGLGLRLIYFSYDVKMKEKGDIPEGYSVSREKKERFSLILESASTNQTSMYLCASPPPGGGTYEQYFGPGTRLTVT.

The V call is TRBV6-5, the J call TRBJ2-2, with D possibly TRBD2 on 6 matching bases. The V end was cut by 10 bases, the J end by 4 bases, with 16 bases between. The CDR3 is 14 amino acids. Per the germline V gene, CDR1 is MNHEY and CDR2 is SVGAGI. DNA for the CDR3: TGTGCCACAACTGCGGGGAGTTTCACCGGGGAGCTGTTTTTT. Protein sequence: CATTAGSFTGELFF.

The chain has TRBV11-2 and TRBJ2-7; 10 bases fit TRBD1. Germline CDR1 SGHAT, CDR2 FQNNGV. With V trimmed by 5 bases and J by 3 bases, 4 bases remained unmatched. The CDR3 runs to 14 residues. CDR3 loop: CASSPWTGGYEQYF. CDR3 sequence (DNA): TGTGCCAGCAGCCCGTGGACAGGGGGCTACGAGCAGTACTTC.

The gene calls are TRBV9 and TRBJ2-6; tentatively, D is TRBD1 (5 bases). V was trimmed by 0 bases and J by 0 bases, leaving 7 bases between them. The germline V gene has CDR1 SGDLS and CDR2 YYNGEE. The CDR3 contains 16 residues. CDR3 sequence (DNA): TGTGCCAGCAGCGTAGAAGGGGACTCTGGGGCCAACGTCCTGACTTTC. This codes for CASSVEGDSGANVLTF.

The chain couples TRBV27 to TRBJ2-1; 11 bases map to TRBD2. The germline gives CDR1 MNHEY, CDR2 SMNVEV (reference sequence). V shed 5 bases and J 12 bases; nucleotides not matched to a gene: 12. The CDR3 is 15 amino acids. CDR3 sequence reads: CASSLIAGGGSGQFF. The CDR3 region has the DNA TGTGCCAGCAGTCTTATAGCGGGAGGGGGGTCAGGGCAGTTCTTC.

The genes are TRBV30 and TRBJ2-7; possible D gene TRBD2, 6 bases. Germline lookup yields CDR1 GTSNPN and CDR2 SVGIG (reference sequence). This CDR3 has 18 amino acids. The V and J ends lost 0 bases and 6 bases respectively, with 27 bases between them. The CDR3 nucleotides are TGTGCCTGGAGTGTTTCAGGGAGTATCCCGTTTGGGACTGGCGAGCAGTACTTC. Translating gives CAWSVSGSIPFGTGEQYF.

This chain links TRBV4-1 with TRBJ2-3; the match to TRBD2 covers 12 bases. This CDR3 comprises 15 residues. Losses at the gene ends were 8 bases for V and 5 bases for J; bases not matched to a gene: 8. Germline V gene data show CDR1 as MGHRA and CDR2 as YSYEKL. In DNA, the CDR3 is TGCGCCAGCGGGCGACTAGCGGGAGCGAGAGATACGCAGTATTTT. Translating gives CASGRLAGARDTQYF.